The rows below give T cell receptor beta chains drawn from one sample of a study of read filtering for tumor transcriptome and immune sequencing. TCRdb re-analysed the reads in MiXCR, keeping a single row per CDR3 protein. The repertoire holds 75,000 to 95,000 distinct CDR3 sequences, with roughly a fifth as singletons. The sequencing input was a population of CD138-negative cells sorted from bone marrow. The receptors originated from a donor aged 40 or older with multiple myeloma. CDR3s include the opening cysteine and the closing phenylalanine or tryptophan. Each record gives: clone size, D gene, V gene, J gene, CDR3 length, CDR3 protein, CDR3 DNA. A D gene is named only where the DNA matches it firmly. Some rows mark clone size as missing; the rest say once, few, many or name a class of expanded clone.

abundance: NA
d_gene: TRBD1
v_gene: TRBV20-1
j_gene: TRBJ2-3
len: 14
CDR3aa: CSAYRGRGTDTQYF
CDR3nt: TGCAGTGCTTACAGGGGGCGCGGGACAGATACGCAGTATTTT

abundance: many
d_gene: NA
v_gene: TRBV5-1
j_gene: TRBJ2-1
len: 14
CDR3aa: CASSLSGAYNEQFF
CDR3nt: TGCGCCAGCAGCTTGTCGGGGGCTTACAATGAGCAGTTCTTC

abundance: few
d_gene: NA
v_gene: TRBV12-3/TRBV12-4
j_gene: TRBJ1-5
len: 14
CDR3aa: CASSPRQSNQPQHF
CDR3nt: TGTGCCAGCAGCCCCCGGCAAAGCAATCAGCCCCAGCATTTT

abundance: many
d_gene: NA
v_gene: TRBV28
j_gene: TRBJ1-4
len: 14
CDR3aa: CASSLVGVGEKLFF
CDR3nt: TGTGCCAGCAGTTTAGTGGGGGTTGGGGAAAAACTGTTTTTT

abundance: many
d_gene: NA
v_gene: TRBV4-1
j_gene: TRBJ2-2
len: 14
CDR3aa: CASSQVGGTGELFF
CDR3nt: TGCGCCAGCAGCCAAGTCGGAGGCACCGGGGAGCTGTTTTTT

abundance: few
d_gene: NA
v_gene: TRBV12-3/TRBV12-4
j_gene: TRBJ1-5
len: 12
CDR3aa: CASSFHRQPQHF
CDR3nt: TGTGCCAGCAGTTTTCATCGGCAGCCCCAGCATTTT

abundance: many
d_gene: NA
v_gene: TRBV12-3/TRBV12-4
j_gene: TRBJ1-5
len: 13
CDR3aa: CASSWAANQPQHF
CDR3nt: TGTGCCAGCAGTTGGGCAGCTAATCAGCCCCAGCATTTT

abundance: NA
d_gene: NA
v_gene: TRBV19
j_gene: TRBJ1-5
len: 14
CDR3aa: CASSIPRGNQPQHF
CDR3nt: TGTGCCAGTAGTATCCCCCGTGGCAATCAGCCCCAGCATTTT

abundance: NA
d_gene: NA
v_gene: TRBV4-1
j_gene: TRBJ1-3
len: 15
CDR3aa: CASSQSSIGGNTIYF
CDR3nt: TGCGCCAGCAGCCAATCCTCGATCGGGGGAAACACCATATATTTT

abundance: many
d_gene: NA
v_gene: TRBV7-9
j_gene: TRBJ1-1
len: 13
CDR3aa: CASSFTPPPEAFF
CDR3nt: TGTGCCAGCAGCTTTACCCCCCCCCCTGAAGCTTTCTTT

abundance: many
d_gene: TRBD2
v_gene: TRBV7-2
j_gene: TRBJ2-7
len: 13
CDR3aa: CASSFILAGEQYF
CDR3nt: TGTGCCAGCAGCTTCATCCTAGCGGGCGAGCAGTACTTC

abundance: NA
d_gene: NA
v_gene: TRBV19
j_gene: TRBJ2-7
len: 15
CDR3aa: CASSPGRLPPYEQYF
CDR3nt: TGTGCCAGTAGTCCGGGACGCCTACCACCCTACGAGCAGTACTTC